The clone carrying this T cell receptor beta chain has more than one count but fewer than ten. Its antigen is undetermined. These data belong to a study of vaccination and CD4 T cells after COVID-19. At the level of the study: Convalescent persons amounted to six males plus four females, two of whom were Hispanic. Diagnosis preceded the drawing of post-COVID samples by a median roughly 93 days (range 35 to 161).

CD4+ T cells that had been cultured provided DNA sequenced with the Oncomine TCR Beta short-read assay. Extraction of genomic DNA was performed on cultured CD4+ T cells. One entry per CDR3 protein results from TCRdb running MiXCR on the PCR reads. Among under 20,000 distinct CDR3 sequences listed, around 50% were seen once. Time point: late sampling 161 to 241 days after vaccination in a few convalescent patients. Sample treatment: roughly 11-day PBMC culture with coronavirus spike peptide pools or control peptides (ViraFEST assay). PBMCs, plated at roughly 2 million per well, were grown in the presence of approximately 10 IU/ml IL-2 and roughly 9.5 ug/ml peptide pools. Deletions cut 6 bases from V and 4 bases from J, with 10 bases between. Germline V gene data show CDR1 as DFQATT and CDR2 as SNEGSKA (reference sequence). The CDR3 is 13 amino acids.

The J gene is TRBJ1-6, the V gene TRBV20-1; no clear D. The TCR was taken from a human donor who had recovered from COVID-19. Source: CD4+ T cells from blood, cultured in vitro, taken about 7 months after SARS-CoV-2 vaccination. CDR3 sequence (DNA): TGCAGTGCCCGGACTGATTATAATTCACCCCTCCACTTT. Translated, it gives CSARTDYNSPLHF.